The 15 T cell receptor beta chains given below trace back to one sample, sequenced in a study of early T cells in non-severe SARS-CoV-2 infection. MiXCR, applied by TCRdb to the 5' RACE reads, yields one record per CDR3 protein. The data contain some 60,000 distinct CDR3 sequences, approximately 9% of them singletons. The sequenced material came from whole blood. These receptors all stem from an adult who was a healthcare worker with PCR-confirmed SARS-CoV-2 infection or an uninfected control (not recorded which).

The chain couples TRBV27 to TRBJ1-1, with a tentative D call TRBD1 (6 bases). This CDR3 has 13 amino acids. CDR1 and CDR2 from the germline V gene are MNHEY and SMNVEV (reference sequence). Trimming left V 4 bases short and J 7 bases short, with 13 bases between. CDR3 amino acids: CASSSPTGYEAFF. As DNA, the CDR3 is TGTGCCAGCAGTTCGCCAACAGGGTATGAAGCTTTCTTT.

This clonotype was detected many times. The chain links TRBV20-1 to TRBJ2-7; 7 positions agree with TRBD2. Looked up from germline, CDR1 is DFQATT and CDR2 is SNEGSKA (reference sequence). With V trimmed by 3 bases and J by 0 bases, 5 bases remained unmatched. The CDR3 loop spans 14 amino acids. CDR3 coding DNA: TGCAGTGCTAGTCATCTAGCGGCCTCCTACGAGCAGTACTTC. Its translation: CSASHLAASYEQYF.

The chain is built from TRBV6-2 or TRBV6-3 and TRBJ1-1; 12 positions agree with TRBD1. CDR1 MNHEY and CDR2 SVGEGT come from the germline V gene. Trimming took 4 bases from V and 6 from J; bases not matched to a gene: 6. The CDR3 is 15 residues long. CDR3 nucleotides: TGTGCCAGCAGTTCCGGCGGGACAGGGGGCTCTGAAGCTTTCTTT. Translation gives CASSSGGTGGSEAFF.

This clonotype appeared many times. The genes are TRBV6-2 or TRBV6-3 and TRBJ1-5, with D maybe TRBD1 (6 bases). Per germline, CDR1 MNHEY and CDR2 SVGEGT. The germline V and J ends were trimmed by 8 bases and 3 bases, with 11 bases remaining between them. The CDR3 length is 13 residues. The CDR3 DNA is TGTGCCAGCGGGACACAGATCAATCAGCCCCAGCATTTT. This encodes CASGTQINQPQHF.

The chain combines TRBV20-1 with TRBJ2-7; 7 bases are shared with TRBD2. Germline values: CDR1 DFQATT, CDR2 SNEGSKA (reference sequence). CDR3 size: 16 residues. J gave up 2 bases and V 3 bases, and 13 bases lay outside the gene matches. The CDR3 loop reads CSARTLQRGVTYEQYF. CDR3 nucleotides: TGCAGTGCTAGGACCTTACAGCGGGGAGTCACCTACGAGCAGTACTTC.

The table lists this clonotype with many counts. This sequence joins TRBV15 and TRBJ2-7, with D possibly being TRBD2 (5 bases). Trimming shortened V by 5 bases and J by 5 bases, and 22 bases separated the two germline ends. This CDR3 has 16 amino acids. CDR1 and CDR2 from the germline V gene are LNHNV and YYDKDF (reference sequence). The chain's CDR3 is CATSRGAELVSHEQYF. In nucleotides, the CDR3 is TGTGCCACCAGCCGGGGAGCGGAACTAGTATCCCACGAGCAGTACTTC.

This clonotype was picked up many times. V is TRBV11-3 and J is TRBJ2-4; 7 bases match TRBD1. Trimming took 5 bases from V and 8 from J; bases not matched to a gene: 6. Germline V gene data show CDR1 as SGHNT and CDR2 as YENEEA. The CDR3 runs to 13 residues. For the CDR3, the DNA is TGTGCCAGCAGCAAAGACAGGGTTGACATTCAGTACTTC. Translation: CASSKDRVDIQYF.

The chain links TRBV7-9 to TRBJ1-4, with D hard to call. The CDR3 length is 16 residues. Germline lookup yields CDR1 SEHNR and CDR2 FQNEAQ (reference sequence). V was pared by 0 bases and J by 7 bases, with 15 bases between. This chain's CDR3 is CASSLARGPGGEKLFF. CDR3 DNA: TGTGCCAGCAGCTTAGCGCGTGGACCGGGTGGTGAAAAACTGTTTTTT. The variable domain in full, completed from reference TRBV7-9 and TRBJ1-4, reads DTGVSQNPRHKITKRGQNVTFRCDPISEHNRLYWYRQTLGQGPEFLTYFQNEAQLEKSRLLSDRFSAERPKGSFSTLEIQRTEQGDSAMYLCASSLARGPGGEKLFFGSGTQLSVL.

This clonotype appeared many times. CDR3 nucleotide sequence: TGTGCCAGCAGCCAAGATGACAGGACTCATGAGCAGTTCTTC. It is translated as CASSQDDRTHEQFF. This rearrangement joins TRBV3-1 to TRBJ2-1; perhaps TRBD1 as D (6 bases). CDR1 and CDR2 (germline): LGHDT, YNNKEL (reference sequence). The V and J ends lost 0 bases and 8 bases respectively, with 11 bases between them. The CDR3 length is 14 residues.

This clonotype has a count of ten or more. This chain joins TRBV27 and TRBJ2-1; possibly TRBD2 for D (6 bases). Between the trimmed V and J ends, which lost 5 bases and 6 bases, there was a span of 8 bases. The CDR3 extends over 12 amino acids. In germline, CDR1 is MNHEY, CDR2 SMNVEV (reference sequence). The chain's CDR3 is CASSGTFNEQFF. In DNA form, the CDR3 reads TGTGCCAGCAGTGGGACTTTCAATGAGCAGTTCTTC.

The table lists this clonotype with many counts. J is TRBJ2-1 and V is TRBV7-8; possible D gene TRBD2, 5 bases. Trimming removed 7 bases at V and 5 bases at J, with 18 bases between. The CDR3 is 15 amino acids. Germline loops: CDR1 SGHVS, CDR2 FQNEAQ. CDR3 sequence: CASTPRQRYDNEQFF. As DNA, the CDR3 is TGTGCCAGCACCCCTCGCCAGCGGTACGACAATGAGCAGTTCTTC.

The chain recombines TRBV10-3 with TRBJ2-1, with D tentatively TRBD2 (6 bases). CDR3 length equals 13 residues. Germline CDR1 ENHRY, CDR2 SYGVKD. V was clipped by 7 bases and J by 6 bases, with 13 bases between them. The CDR3 protein is CAIMAGPSNEQFF. CDR3 nucleotides: TGTGCCATCATGGCGGGACCGAGCAATGAGCAGTTCTTC.

This clonotype has ten or more counts. The chain combines TRBV20-1 with TRBJ2-1; 8 bases fit TRBD2. V trimming: 1 base; J trimming: 4 bases; junction bases outside the gene matches: 0. CDR3 length equals 13 residues. The germline CDR1 and CDR2 sequences are DFQATT and SNEGSKA (reference sequence). The CDR3 loop is CSARGGRYNEQFF. CDR3 nucleotides: TGCAGTGCTAGAGGCGGGAGGTACAATGAGCAGTTCTTC.

This clonotype was found many times. The chain joins TRBV7-2 to TRBJ1-6; a possible D gene is TRBD1 (6 bases). CDR3 length: 14 residues. Germline CDR1 is SGHTA and CDR2 is FQGNSA. V was clipped by 3 bases and J by 5 bases, with 8 bases between them. The CDR3 DNA sequence: TGTGCCAGCAGCTTTACAGGGAATAATTCACCCCTCCACTTT. It encodes CASSFTGNNSPLHF.

This clonotype was seen ten or more times. This sequence joins TRBV7-3 and TRBJ2-1; the match to TRBD2 covers 7 bases. Trimming at V came to 0 bases and at J to 7 bases, leaving 6 bases not matched to a gene. CDR1 is SGHTA, CDR2 FQGTGA, per germline. This CDR3 contains 15 residues. The CDR3 nucleotides read TGTGCCAGCAGCTTAACCCCGGGAGCGGGAAATGAGCAGTTCTTC. Amino acids: CASSLTPGAGNEQFF. The full variable domain, rest sourced from reference TRBV7-3 and TRBJ2-1, is GAGVSQTPSNKVTEKGKYVELRCDPISGHTALYWYRQSLGQGPEFLIYFQGTGAADDSGLPNDRFFAVRPEGSVSTLKIQRTERGDSAVYLCASSLTPGAGNEQFFGPGTRLTVL.